The TCR beta chain described here comes from a study of blood T cells in healthy people across ages. A J-beta primer mix and a sample-barcoded 5' primer were used in a second PCR of about 7 to 12 cycles. Every individual sample yielded 2.5 million or more paired-end reads (each containing CDR3). Each CDR3 protein is one row after TCRdb ran MiXCR on the 5' RACE reads. The table records around 1.7 million distinct CDR3 sequences, roughly 27% of them present only once. Study observations and caveats: Diversity estimates drawn from one million T cells were deemed underestimates.

There are 13 residues in the CDR3. Germline CDR1 SGHTA, CDR2 FQGNSA. Notes on this clonotype: Its antigen remains unknown. A much larger clone lies a single base off, so this may be a read error.

Each donor was a healthy Caucasian individual from Russia, aged roughly 6 to 90. The total RNA that was extracted per sample amounted to at least 5 micrograms. This clonotype was sampled from a woman aged 25 to 39 in good health. The V and J genes are TRBV7-2 and TRBJ2-7; 7 nucleotides line up with TRBD1. The J call is doubtful: the DNA matches TRBJ2-4 better. The material sequenced was blood. Here the CDR3 reads CANSLQGRDIQYF. For the CDR3, the DNA is TGTGCCAACAGCCTACAGGGGAGAGACATTCAGTACTTC.